The subject of this entry is one T cell receptor beta chain. V trimming: 4 bases; J trimming: 6 bases; junction bases outside the gene matches: 8. Germline V gene data show CDR1 as SGHNT and CDR2 as YYREEE (reference sequence). The CDR3 spans 16 residues. The sample originates from a study of T cell repertoires in cytomegalovirus infection. TCRdb processed the reads anew with MiXCR; each CDR3 protein has one entry. The data show 200,000 to 300,000 distinct CDR3 sequences, roughly 15% seen once. The sample consisted of PBMCs. J is TRBJ2-1 and V is TRBV5-4; TRBD2 matches at 12 bases. This clonotype was obtained from a human donor in good health (CMV status not recorded). Some clones in this sample may be carry-over from other donors' samples. The CDR3 DNA reads as TGTGCCAGCAGCCATGCTAGCGGGGGGGCCGTCAATGAGCAGTTCTTC. Amino acid sequence: CASSHASGGAVNEQFF. Complete variable domain (other parts from reference TRBV5-4 and TRBJ2-1): ETGVTQSPTHLIKTRGQQVTLRCSSQSGHNTVSWYQQALGQGPQFIFQYYREEENGRGNFPPRFSGLQFPNYSSELNVNALELDDSALYLCASSHASGGAVNEQFFGPGTRLTVL.